Given below is one T cell receptor (beta chain) in context. Its matching antigen is unknown. This could be a read error, since a much larger clone is one nucleotide away. With iRepertoire HTBI primers and Arm-PCR of CDR3 regions, TCR beta libraries were built. TCRdb reprocessed the multiplex PCR reads via MiXCR and lists one record per CDR3 protein. Of 310,000 or so distinct CDR3 sequences in the sample, roughly a fifth were seen once. These data originate in a study of regulatory T cells in long-lasting Graves disease. Study-wide points: The study examined only peripheral blood, not thyroid tissue. Persistent Graves' patients showed a TCR diversity that was lower than that of newly diagnosed ones.

Time point defined: persistent/refractory GD, antithyroid drugs over 5 years with positive TRAb. TCR sequences were obtained from RNA taken from PBMCs. It was American Thyroid Association guidelines that determined Graves' disease diagnosis. The material was peripheral blood mononuclear cells (PBMCs), obtained when the disease was refractory, from a patient treated with antithyroid drugs. This sequence originates from a female donor with Graves disease.

For the CDR3, the DNA is TGTGCCAGCAGTGAAGAGGTAGCAGGGAGGCGGAATGAAAAACTGTTTTTT. The encoded protein is CASSEEVAGRRNEKLFF. The chain couples TRBV6-1 to TRBJ1-4, with D maybe TRBD1 (5 bases). There are 17 residues in the CDR3. The germline V gene encodes CDR1 MNHNS and CDR2 SASEGT. V lost 1 base, J lost 5 bases, and 17 bases lay in between.